This T cell receptor beta chain was recorded in a study of OX40 agonist ivuxolimab in advanced cancers. Broader study findings: The study found among the lowest clonal expansion in partial responders at 0.1-3.0 mg/kg.

This CDR3 contains 16 residues. CDR1 MNHNS and CDR2 SASEGT come from the germline V gene. V was clipped by 2 bases and J by 4 bases, with 15 bases between them. The method was immunoSEQ multiplex PCR; TCRdb's version includes in-frame clones alone and lacks a portion of them. The table records 20,000 or so clones, more than 80% of them present only once. On this clone: Its antigen is not identified.

This TCR was recovered from an adult with an advanced solid tumor such as melanoma, head and neck, liver or kidney cancer. This specimen consisted of CD4+ or CD8+ T cells sorted from blood, obtained in a trial of the OX40 agonist ivuxolimab. The gene calls are TRBV6-1 and TRBJ2-1; no clear D gene. The CDR3 region is CASSESTQLFYNEQFF. The CDR3 bases are TGTGCCAGCAGTGAATCTACCCAGCTTTTTTACAATGAGCAGTTCTTC.